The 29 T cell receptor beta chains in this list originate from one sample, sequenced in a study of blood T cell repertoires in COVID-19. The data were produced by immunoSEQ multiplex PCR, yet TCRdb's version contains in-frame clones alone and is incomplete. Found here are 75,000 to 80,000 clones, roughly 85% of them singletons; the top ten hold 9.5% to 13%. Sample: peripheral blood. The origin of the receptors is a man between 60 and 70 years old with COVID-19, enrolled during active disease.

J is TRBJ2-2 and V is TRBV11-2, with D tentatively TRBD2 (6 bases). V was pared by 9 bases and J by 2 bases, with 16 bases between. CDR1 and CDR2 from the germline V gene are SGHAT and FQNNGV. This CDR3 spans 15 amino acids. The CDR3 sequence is CASGLRRGNTGELFF. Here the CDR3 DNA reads TGTGCCAGTGGCCTTCGGAGGGGAAACACCGGGGAGCTGTTTTTT.

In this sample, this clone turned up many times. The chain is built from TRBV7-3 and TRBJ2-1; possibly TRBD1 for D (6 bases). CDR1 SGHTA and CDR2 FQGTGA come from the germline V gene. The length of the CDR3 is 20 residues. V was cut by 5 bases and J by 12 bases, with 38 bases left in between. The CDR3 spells CASSLDPIPIVGGQLSGQFF. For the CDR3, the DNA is TGTGCCAGCAGCCTCGACCCCATTCCAATTGTTGGGGGCCAACTGTCGGGGCAGTTCTTC.

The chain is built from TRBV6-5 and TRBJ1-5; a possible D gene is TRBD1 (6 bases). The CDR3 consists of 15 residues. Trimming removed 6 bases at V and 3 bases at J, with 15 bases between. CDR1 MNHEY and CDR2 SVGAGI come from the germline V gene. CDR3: CASRALGHFNQPQHF. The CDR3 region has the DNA TGTGCCAGCAGGGCCCTGGGACACTTCAATCAGCCCCAGCATTTT.

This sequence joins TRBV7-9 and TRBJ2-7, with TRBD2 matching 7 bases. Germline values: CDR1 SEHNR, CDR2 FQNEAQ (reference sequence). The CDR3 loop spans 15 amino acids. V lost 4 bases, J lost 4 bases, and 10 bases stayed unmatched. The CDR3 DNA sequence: TGTGCCAGCAGCTCCAGTCGGGGGGTTCCGTACGAGCAGTACTTC. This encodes CASSSSRGVPYEQYF.

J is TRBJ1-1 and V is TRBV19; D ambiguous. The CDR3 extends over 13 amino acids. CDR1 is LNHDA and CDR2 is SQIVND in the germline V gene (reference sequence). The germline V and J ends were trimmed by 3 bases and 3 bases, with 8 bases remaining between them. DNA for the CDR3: TGTGCCAGTAGTATTAGGAGGGACACTGAAGCTTTCTTT. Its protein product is CASSIRRDTEAFF. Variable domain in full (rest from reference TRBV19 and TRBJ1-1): DGGITQSPKYLFRKEGQNVTLSCEQNLNHDAMYWYRQDPGQGLRLIYYSQIVNDFQKGDIAEGYSVSREKKESFPLTVTSAQKNPTAFYLCASSIRRDTEAFFGQGTRLTVV.

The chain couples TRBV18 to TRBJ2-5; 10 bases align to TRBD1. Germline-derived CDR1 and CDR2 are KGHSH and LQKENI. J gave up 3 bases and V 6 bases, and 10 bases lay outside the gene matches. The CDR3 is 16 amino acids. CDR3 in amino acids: CASSQRRTGGEETQYF. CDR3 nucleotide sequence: TGTGCCAGCTCTCAACGTAGGACAGGGGGGGAAGAGACCCAGTACTTC.

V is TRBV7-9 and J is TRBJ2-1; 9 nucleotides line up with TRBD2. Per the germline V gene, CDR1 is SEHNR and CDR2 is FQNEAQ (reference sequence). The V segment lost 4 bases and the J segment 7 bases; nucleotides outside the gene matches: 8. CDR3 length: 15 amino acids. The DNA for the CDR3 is TGTGCCAGCAGCTCGTCGGGACTAGCAGCGAATGAGCAGTTCTTC. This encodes CASSSSGLAANEQFF. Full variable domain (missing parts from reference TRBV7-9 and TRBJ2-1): DTGVSQNPRHKITKRGQNVTFRCDPISEHNRLYWYRQTLGQGPEFLTYFQNEAQLEKSRLLSDRFSAERPKGSFSTLEIQRTEQGDSAMYLCASSSSGLAANEQFFGPGTRLTVL.

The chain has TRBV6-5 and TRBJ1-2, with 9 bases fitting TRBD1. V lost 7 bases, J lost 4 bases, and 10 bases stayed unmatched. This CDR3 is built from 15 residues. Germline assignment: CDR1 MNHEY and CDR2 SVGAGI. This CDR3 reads CASTGQGITGYGYTF. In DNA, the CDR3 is TGTGCCAGCACGGGACAGGGAATAACTGGCTATGGCTACACCTTC.

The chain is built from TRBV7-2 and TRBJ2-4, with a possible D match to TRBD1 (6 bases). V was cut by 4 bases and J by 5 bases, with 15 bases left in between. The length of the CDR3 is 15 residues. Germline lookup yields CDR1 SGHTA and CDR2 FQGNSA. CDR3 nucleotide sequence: TGTGCCAGCAGCTCGGAGTGGGCAGGGGAAAACATTCAGTACTTC. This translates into CASSSEWAGENIQYF. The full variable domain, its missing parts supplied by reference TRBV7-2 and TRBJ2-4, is GAGVSQSPSNKVTEKGKDVELRCDPISGHTALYWYRQSLGQGLEFLIYFQGNSAPDKSGLPSDRFSAERTGGSVSTLTIQRTQQEDSAVYLCASSSEWAGENIQYFGAGTRLSVL.

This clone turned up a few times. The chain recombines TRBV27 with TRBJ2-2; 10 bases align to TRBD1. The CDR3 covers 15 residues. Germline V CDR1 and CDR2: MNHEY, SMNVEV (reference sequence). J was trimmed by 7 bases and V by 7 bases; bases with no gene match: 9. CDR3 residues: CASTLTGGGGGELFF. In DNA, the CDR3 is TGTGCCAGCACCCTGACAGGGGGCGGGGGCGGGGAGCTGTTTTTT.

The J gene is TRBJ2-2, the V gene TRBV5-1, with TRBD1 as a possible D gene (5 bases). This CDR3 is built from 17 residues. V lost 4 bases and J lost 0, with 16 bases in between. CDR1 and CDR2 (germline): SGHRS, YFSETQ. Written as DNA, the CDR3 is TGCGCCAGCAGCCCAGTGATAAGACAGTCGAACACCGGGGAGCTGTTTTTT. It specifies CASSPVIRQSNTGELFF.

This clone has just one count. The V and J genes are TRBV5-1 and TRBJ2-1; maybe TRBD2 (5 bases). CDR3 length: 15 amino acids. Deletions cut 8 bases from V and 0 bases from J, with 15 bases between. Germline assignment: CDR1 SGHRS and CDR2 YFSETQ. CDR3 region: CASTQIGGSYNEQFF. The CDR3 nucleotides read TGCGCCAGTACCCAGATCGGAGGCTCCTACAATGAGCAGTTCTTC.

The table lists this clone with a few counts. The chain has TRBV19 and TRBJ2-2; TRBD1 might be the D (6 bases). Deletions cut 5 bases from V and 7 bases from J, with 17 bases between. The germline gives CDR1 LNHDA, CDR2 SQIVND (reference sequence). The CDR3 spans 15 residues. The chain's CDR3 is CASSLQGFGRGELFF. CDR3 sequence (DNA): TGTGCCAGTAGTTTACAGGGATTCGGGCGCGGGGAGCTGTTTTTT.

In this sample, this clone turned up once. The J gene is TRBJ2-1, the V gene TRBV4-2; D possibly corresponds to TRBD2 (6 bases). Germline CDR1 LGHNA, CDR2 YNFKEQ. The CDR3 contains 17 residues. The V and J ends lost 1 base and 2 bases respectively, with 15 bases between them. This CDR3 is CASSQVAGGPPYNEQFF. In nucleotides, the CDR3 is TGTGCCAGCAGCCAAGTTGCAGGAGGGCCCCCCTACAATGAGCAGTTCTTC.

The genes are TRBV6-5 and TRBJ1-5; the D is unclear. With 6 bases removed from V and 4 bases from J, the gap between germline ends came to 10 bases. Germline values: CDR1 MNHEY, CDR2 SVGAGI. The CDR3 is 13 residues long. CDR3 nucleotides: TGTGCCAGCAGCCTAGATAGGAATCAGCCCCAGCATTTT. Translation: CASSLDRNQPQHF.

CDR3 amino acids: CASSRDSHQPQHF. For the CDR3, the DNA is TGTGCCAGCAGCAGGGACAGCCATCAGCCCCAGCATTTT. This chain links TRBV7-9 with TRBJ1-5, with TRBD1 matching over 7 bases. The CDR3 loop spans 13 amino acids. Germline CDR1 and CDR2: SEHNR and FQNEAQ (reference sequence). J gave up 5 bases and V 5 bases, and 3 bases lay outside the gene matches.

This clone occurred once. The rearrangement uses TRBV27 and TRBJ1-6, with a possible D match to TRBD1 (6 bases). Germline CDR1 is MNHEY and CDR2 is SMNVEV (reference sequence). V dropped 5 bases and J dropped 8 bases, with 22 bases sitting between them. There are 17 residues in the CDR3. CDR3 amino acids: CASSLGTSPYIYSPLHF. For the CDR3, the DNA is TGTGCCAGCAGTCTAGGGACAAGCCCATATATTTATTCACCCCTCCACTTT.

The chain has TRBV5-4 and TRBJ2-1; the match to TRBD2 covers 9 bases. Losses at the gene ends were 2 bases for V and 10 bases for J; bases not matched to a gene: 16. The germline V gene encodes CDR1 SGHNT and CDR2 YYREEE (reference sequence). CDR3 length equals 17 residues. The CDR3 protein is CASSFQAGRGGPKEQFF. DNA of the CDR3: TGTGCCAGCAGCTTTCAGGCCGGGCGGGGGGGCCCAAAAGAGCAGTTCTTC.

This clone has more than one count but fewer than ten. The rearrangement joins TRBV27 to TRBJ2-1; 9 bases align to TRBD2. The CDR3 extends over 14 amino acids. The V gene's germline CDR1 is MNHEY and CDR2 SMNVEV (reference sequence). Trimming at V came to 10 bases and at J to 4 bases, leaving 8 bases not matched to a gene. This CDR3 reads CATRRREGYNEQFF. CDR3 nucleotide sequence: TGTGCCACCCGAAGGCGGGAGGGATACAATGAGCAGTTCTTC.

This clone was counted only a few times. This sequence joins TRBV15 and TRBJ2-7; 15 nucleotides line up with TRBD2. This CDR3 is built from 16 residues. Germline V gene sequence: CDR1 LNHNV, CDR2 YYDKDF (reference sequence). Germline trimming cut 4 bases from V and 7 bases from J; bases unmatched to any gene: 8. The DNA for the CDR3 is TGTGCCACCAGCACAGGACTAGCGGGGGGGCAGTCAGAGCAGTACTTC. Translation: CATSTGLAGGQSEQYF.

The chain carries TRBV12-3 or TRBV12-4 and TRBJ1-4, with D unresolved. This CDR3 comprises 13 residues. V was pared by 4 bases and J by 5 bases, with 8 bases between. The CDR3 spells CASSYQINEKLFF. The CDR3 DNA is TGTGCCAGCAGTTACCAGATAAATGAAAAACTGTTTTTT.

CDR3 bases: TGCGCCAGCAGCCAAGGGCTGTTGACCTACGAGCAGTACTTC. Protein sequence: CASSQGLLTYEQYF. The V gene is TRBV4-1, the J gene TRBJ2-7; D uncertain. The CDR3 has 14 amino acids. Germline CDR1 MGHRA, CDR2 YSYEKL. V lost 1 base, J lost 2 bases, and 9 bases lay in between.

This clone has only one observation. The chain's CDR3 is CASSPTLTISTDTQYF. The DNA of the CDR3 is TGTGCCAGCTCACCCACCCTGACTATAAGCACAGATACGCAGTATTTT. The V and J genes are TRBV18 and TRBJ2-3, with D possibly TRBD2 on 5 matching bases. Trimming took 3 bases from V and 0 from J, leaving 13 bases between them. The CDR3 totals 16 residues. Germline V gene lookup returns CDR1 KGHSH and CDR2 LQKENI.

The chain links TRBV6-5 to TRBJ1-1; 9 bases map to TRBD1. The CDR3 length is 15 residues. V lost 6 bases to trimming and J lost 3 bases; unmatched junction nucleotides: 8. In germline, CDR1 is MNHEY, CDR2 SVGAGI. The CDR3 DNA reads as TGTGCCAGCAGCCCCGGGACAGGGCTATACACTGAAGCTTTCTTT. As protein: CASSPGTGLYTEAFF.

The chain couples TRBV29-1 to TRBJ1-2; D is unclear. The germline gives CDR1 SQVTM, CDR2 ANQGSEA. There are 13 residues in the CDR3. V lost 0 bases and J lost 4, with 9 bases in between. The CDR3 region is CSVEDLGVYGYTF. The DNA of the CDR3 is TGCAGCGTTGAAGATCTTGGAGTCTATGGCTACACCTTC.

CDR3 sequence reads: CASSADRGNTEAFF. Here the CDR3 DNA reads TGTGCCAGCAGCGCGGACAGGGGGAACACTGAAGCTTTCTTT. The V gene is TRBV7-2, the J gene TRBJ1-1; 9 positions agree with TRBD1. The CDR3 is made up of 14 amino acids. V gave up 5 bases and J gave up 1 base; unmatched junction bases: 2. Per the germline V gene, CDR1 is SGHTA and CDR2 is FQGNSA.

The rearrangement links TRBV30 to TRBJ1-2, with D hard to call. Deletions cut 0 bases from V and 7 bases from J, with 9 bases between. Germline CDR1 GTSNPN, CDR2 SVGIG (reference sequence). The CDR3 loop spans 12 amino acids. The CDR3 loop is CAWSVFELGYTF. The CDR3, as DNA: TGTGCCTGGAGTGTATTTGAGCTTGGCTACACCTTC.

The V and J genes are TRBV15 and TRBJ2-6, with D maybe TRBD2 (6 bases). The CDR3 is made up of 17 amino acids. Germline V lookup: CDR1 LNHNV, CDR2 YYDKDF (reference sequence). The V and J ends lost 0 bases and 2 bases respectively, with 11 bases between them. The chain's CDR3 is CATSRDTAGTGANVLTF. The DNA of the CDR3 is TGTGCCACCAGCAGAGATACCGCGGGGACTGGGGCCAACGTCCTGACTTTC.

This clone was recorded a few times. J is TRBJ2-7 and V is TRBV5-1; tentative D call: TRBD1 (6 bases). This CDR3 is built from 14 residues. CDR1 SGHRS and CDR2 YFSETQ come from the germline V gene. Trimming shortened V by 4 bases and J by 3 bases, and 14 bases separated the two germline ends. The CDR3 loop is CASSLGQPGYEQYF. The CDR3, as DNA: TGCGCCAGCAGCCTTGGACAGCCCGGCTACGAGCAGTACTTC.